This TCR beta chain was sequenced during a study of OX40 agonist ivuxolimab in advanced cancers. Study-wide context: Ivuxolimab, which is an agonistic anti-OX40 (CD134) antibody, was administered to the patients.

Assay: immunoSEQ multiplex PCR; the TCRdb copy retains only in-frame clones and omits some. The sample consists of 150,000 to 180,000 clones, 85% to 95% of them appearing once. The CDR3 is made up of 13 amino acids. V lost 6 bases, J lost 4 bases, and 4 bases stayed unmatched. Per the germline V gene, CDR1 is SNHLY and CDR2 is FYNNEI. The rearrangement uses TRBV2 and TRBJ2-5, with 8 positions matching TRBD2. Sample: CD4+ or CD8+ T cells sorted from blood, taken in a trial of the OX40 agonist ivuxolimab. The clonotype was recovered from an adult with an advanced solid tumor such as melanoma, head and neck, liver or kidney cancer. CDR3 sequence reads: CASSLRGGETQYF. The CDR3 nucleotides are TGTGCCAGCAGCCTACGGGGGGGAGAGACCCAGTACTTC.